This T cell receptor beta chain was captured by sequencing in a study of blood T cell repertoires in COVID-19. The germline V gene encodes CDR1 SEHNR and CDR2 FQNEAQ (reference sequence). The V and J ends lost 1 base and 0 bases respectively, with 10 bases between them. The CDR3 contains 16 residues. TCRdb keeps only in-frame clones here, not all; method: immunoSEQ multiplex PCR. The profile shows approximately 77,000 clones, around 89% of them singletons. This chain joins TRBV7-9 and TRBJ2-4; D uncertain. Sequencing input: peripheral blood. The receptor's source is a woman aged 80 or over with acute or convalescent COVID-19. CDR3: CASSLGAELAKNIQYF. The DNA of the CDR3 is TGTGCCAGCAGCTTAGGGGCCGAACTAGCCAAAAACATTCAGTACTTC.